The rows below give T cell receptor beta chains drawn from one sample of a study of shared clonotypes between healthy human individuals. Using immunoSEQ multiplex PCR, the repertoire was profiled, and TCRdb retains in-frame clones only, with some absent. The sample has some 450,000 clones; approximately 71% are singletons. The material sequenced was PBMCs. The receptors here all came from a middle-aged woman in good health. Some clones in this sample may be carry-over from other donors' samples. CDR3s include the opening cysteine and the closing phenylalanine or tryptophan. The order of the fields is J gene, D gene, clone size, V gene, CDR3 DNA, CDR3 protein. The D gene is left open where the match is weak. Size is stated for part of the rows, as once, few or many counts, or as a class when the clone is expanded.

J: TRBJ1-1; D: NA; size: NA; V: TRBV28; DNA: TGTGCCAGCAGTTTACGTCAAATGAACACTGAAGCTTTCTTT; CDR3: CASSLRQMNTEAFF
J: TRBJ2-1; D: TRBD2; size: NA; V: TRBV29-1; DNA: TGCAGCGTTGTTTTTAGCGGGAGAGCTAACAAGCAGTTCTTC; CDR3: CSVVFSGRANKQFF
J: TRBJ2-3; D: NA; size: NA; V: TRBV28; DNA: TGTGCCAGCAGCGGACTACGGGACACGCAGTATTTT; CDR3: CASSGLRDTQYF
J: TRBJ2-7; D: NA; size: once; V: TRBV27; DNA: TGTGCCAGCCGGAGCTCCTACGAGCAGTACTTC; CDR3: CASRSSYEQYF
J: TRBJ2-3; D: TRBD2; size: NA; V: TRBV27; DNA: TGTGCCAGCAGCCGCAGCGGGATACCCACAGATACGCAGTATTTT; CDR3: CASSRSGIPTDTQYF
J: TRBJ2-7; D: NA; size: NA; V: TRBV18; DNA: TGTGCCAGCTCGCCAGGGACGGGTCCCTACGAGCAGTACTTC; CDR3: CASSPGTGPYEQYF
J: TRBJ2-2; D: NA; size: NA; V: TRBV29-1; DNA: TGCAGCGTGGCAGTGACCGGGGAGCTGTTTTTT; CDR3: CSVAVTGELFF
J: TRBJ2-1; D: TRBD2; size: NA; V: TRBV5-6; DNA: TGTGCCAGCAGCGTCCTCTTGCGGGAGCCCTTCCCCGGTGAGCAGTTCTTC; CDR3: CASSVLLREPFPGEQFF
J: TRBJ2-7; D: NA; size: few; V: TRBV9; DNA: TGTGCCAGCAGCGCCCAGACCGGCGCCTACGAGCAGTACTTC; CDR3: CASSAQTGAYEQYF
J: TRBJ2-2; D: NA; size: NA; V: TRBV4-2; DNA: TGTGCCAGCAGAACCCTCGGGGCCAGGGGGGACCCCGGGGAGCTGTTTTTT; CDR3: CASRTLGARGDPGELFF
J: TRBJ2-7; D: NA; size: NA; V: TRBV2; DNA: TGTGCCAGCAGAGTGTACAGGGCCCCCTACGAGCAGTACTTC; CDR3: CASRVYRAPYEQYF
J: TRBJ2-2; D: NA; size: NA; V: TRBV2; DNA: TGTGCCAGCAGTGGTAGACAGACGAACACCGGGGAGCTGTTTTTT; CDR3: CASSGRQTNTGELFF
J: TRBJ1-4; D: NA; size: NA; V: TRBV29-1; DNA: TGCAGCGTTGGGGGCTGGGGGAGAGATAATGAAAAACTGTTTTTT; CDR3: CSVGGWGRDNEKLFF
J: TRBJ1-4; D: NA; size: NA; V: TRBV14; DNA: TGTGCCAGCAGCCAAGAGGGACGGGCTAATGAAAAACTGTTTTTT; CDR3: CASSQEGRANEKLFF
J: TRBJ1-1; D: TRBD1; size: NA; V: TRBV18; DNA: TGTGCCAGCTCACAGACGACAGGGGAGGACACTGAAGCTTTCTTT; CDR3: CASSQTTGEDTEAFF
J: TRBJ2-1; D: NA; size: NA; V: TRBV19; DNA: TGTGCCAGTAAGATAGGGTTTTCCTACAATGAGCAGTTCTTC; CDR3: CASKIGFSYNEQFF
J: TRBJ2-3; D: NA; size: few; V: TRBV7-9; DNA: TGTGCCAGCAGCTTGGCAACGGGGGACCCCGGCTCAAGGTATTTT; CDR3: CASSLATGDPGSRYF
J: TRBJ2-7; D: TRBD2; size: NA; V: TRBV2; DNA: TGTGCCAGCAGTGAAGCGGGGGGGGAGCAGTACTTC; CDR3: CASSEAGGEQYF
J: TRBJ2-3; D: NA; size: NA; V: TRBV5-1; DNA: TGCGCCAGCAGCTTGAGCAGTTTTACAGATACGCAGTATTTT; CDR3: CASSLSSFTDTQYF
J: TRBJ2-2; D: NA; size: NA; V: TRBV11-2; DNA: TGTGCCAGCAGCCTCAGACCGTACACCGGGGAGCTGTTTTTT; CDR3: CASSLRPYTGELFF
J: TRBJ2-5; D: TRBD2; size: NA; V: TRBV4-1; DNA: TGCGCCAGCAGCCAGTCCCCCCACACACTAGCGGGAGGAGGAGAGACCCAGTACTTC; CDR3: CASSQSPHTLAGGGETQYF
J: TRBJ2-5; D: NA; size: few; V: TRBV2; DNA: TGTGCCAGCTTCCTACAGGGTGGCGGAGAGACCCAGTACTTC; CDR3: CASFLQGGGETQYF
J: TRBJ2-7; D: NA; size: NA; V: TRBV4-3; DNA: TGCGCCAGCAGCCAAGATCGGGGTTATGTTTCCTACGAGCAGTACTTC; CDR3: CASSQDRGYVSYEQYF
J: TRBJ2-1; D: TRBD2; size: NA; V: TRBV12-5; DNA: TGTGCTAGTGGTTTGTCATGGACTAGCGGGAGTAAAGGCTCCTACAATGAGCAGTTCTTC; CDR3: CASGLSWTSGSKGSYNEQFF
J: TRBJ2-3; D: NA; size: NA; V: TRBV4-1; DNA: TGCGCCAGCAGCCAAGAGGTCGGGTGGGGATATACGCAGTATTTT; CDR3: CASSQEVGWGYTQYF
J: TRBJ2-2; D: NA; size: NA; V: TRBV14; DNA: TGTGCCAGCAGCCAGCAGGGGTGGGCCGGGGAGCTGTTTTTT; CDR3: CASSQQGWAGELFF
J: TRBJ2-7; D: TRBD2; size: NA; V: TRBV28; DNA: TGTGCCAGCAGTATCCCGCCAGCGGGAGCTTACGAGCAGTACTTC; CDR3: CASSIPPAGAYEQYF
J: TRBJ2-1; D: TRBD1; size: NA; V: TRBV2; DNA: TGTGCCAGCAGGAGGACAGGCTCACGGTTCTTC; CDR3: CASRRTGSRFF
J: TRBJ1-2; D: NA; size: NA; V: TRBV5-1; DNA: TGCGCCAGCAGCTTCGAGGGGCTTACTAACTATGGCTACACCTTC; CDR3: CASSFEGLTNYGYTF
J: TRBJ1-2; D: TRBD1; size: NA; V: TRBV19; DNA: TGTGCCAGTAGTATGGGACAGACTTATGGCTACACCTTC; CDR3: CASSMGQTYGYTF
J: TRBJ2-1; D: NA; size: NA; V: TRBV7-8; DNA: TGTGCCAGCAGCCCCGAGCCCAACCACTACAATGAGCAGTTCTTC; CDR3: CASSPEPNHYNEQFF
J: TRBJ2-5; D: TRBD2; size: few; V: TRBV5-1; DNA: TGCGCCAGCAGCTTGGGGACTAGCGGGAGGGAGACCCAGTACTTC; CDR3: CASSLGTSGRETQYF
J: TRBJ2-3; D: NA; size: many; V: TRBV4-2; DNA: TGTGCCAGCAGCCAAGATCAAGTTACGCAGTATTTT; CDR3: CASSQDQVTQYF
J: TRBJ2-2; D: NA; size: NA; V: TRBV19; DNA: TGTGCCAGTTCGGGAAGCGGCGACACCGGGGAGCTGTTTTTT; CDR3: CASSGSGDTGELFF
J: TRBJ2-3; D: TRBD2; size: NA; V: TRBV7-3; DNA: TGTGCCAGCAGCCGAGCGGGAGGTACCACAGATACGCAGTATTTT; CDR3: CASSRAGGTTDTQYF
J: TRBJ2-7; D: TRBD1; size: NA; V: TRBV18; DNA: TGTGCCAGCTCACCAACAGGGGGGAGGTCCTACGAGCAGTACTTC; CDR3: CASSPTGGRSYEQYF
J: TRBJ1-1; D: NA; size: few; V: TRBV5-1; DNA: TGCGCCAGCAGCTTGGACGCCAGGACGAACACTGAAGCTTTCTTT; CDR3: CASSLDARTNTEAFF
J: TRBJ2-5; D: TRBD2; size: NA; V: TRBV2; DNA: TGTGCCAGCAGTGTCAGAGCGGGAGCCCAAGAGACCCAGTACTTC; CDR3: CASSVRAGAQETQYF
J: TRBJ2-7; D: TRBD1; size: NA; V: TRBV25-1; DNA: TGTGCCAGCAAGGGTGTATACAGGGGGGTATACGAGCAGTACTTC; CDR3: CASKGVYRGVYEQYF
J: TRBJ2-1; D: TRBD2; size: NA; V: TRBV7-3; DNA: TGTGCCAGCAGCCGAGGGAATAGCGGGAGAAATGAGCAGTTCTTC; CDR3: CASSRGNSGRNEQFF
J: TRBJ1-5; D: NA; size: NA; V: TRBV19; DNA: TGTGCCAGCAGGGATAGGGGCAATCAGCCCCAGCATTTT; CDR3: CASRDRGNQPQHF
J: TRBJ2-2; D: NA; size: NA; V: TRBV5-6; DNA: TGTGCCAGCAGCCAGACTAGGGAAACCGGGGAGCTGTTTTTT; CDR3: CASSQTRETGELFF
J: TRBJ2-5; D: NA; size: NA; V: TRBV20-1; DNA: TGCAGTGCTAGGGATTCTGGGACCCAGTACTTC; CDR3: CSARDSGTQYF
J: TRBJ2-7; D: NA; size: NA; V: TRBV28; DNA: TGTGCCAGCAAGGACCGTTCCTACGAGCAGTACTTC; CDR3: CASKDRSYEQYF
J: TRBJ2-7; D: TRBD2; size: NA; V: TRBV11-1; DNA: TGTGCCAGCAGCTCAATCTCTAGCGGGAGGGCGCGGCAGTACTTC; CDR3: CASSSISSGRARQYF
J: TRBJ2-1; D: NA; size: NA; V: TRBV28; DNA: TGTGCCAGCAGCCCCACCTCGGCCAATGAGCAGTTCTTC; CDR3: CASSPTSANEQFF
J: TRBJ2-1; D: NA; size: NA; V: TRBV28; DNA: TGTGCCAGCAGTTTGGGTAGTCTTAAGCAGTTCTTC; CDR3: CASSLGSLKQFF
J: TRBJ2-3; D: TRBD2; size: NA; V: TRBV11-1; DNA: TGTGCCAGCAGCTCCCTAGCGGGAACTAGCACAGATACGCAGTATTTT; CDR3: CASSSLAGTSTDTQYF
J: TRBJ1-2; D: TRBD1; size: NA; V: TRBV7-2; DNA: TGTGCCAGCAGCTTAGCCCAGGACAGGGGAAGTGGCTACACCTTC; CDR3: CASSLAQDRGSGYTF
J: TRBJ1-5; D: NA; size: NA; V: TRBV2; DNA: TGTGCCAGCAGGAGGACGGAGCAAATCCCCAATCAGCCCCAGCATTTT; CDR3: CASRRTEQIPNQPQHF
J: TRBJ2-3; D: TRBD2; size: NA; V: TRBV19; DNA: TGTGCCAGTAACCCTCTGGTAGCGGGAGAACCGAGCACAGATACGCAGTATTTT; CDR3: CASNPLVAGEPSTDTQYF
J: TRBJ1-2; D: NA; size: NA; V: TRBV2; DNA: TGTGCCACGACGAGTGGGGGCGTCAACTATGGCTACACCTTC; CDR3: CATTSGGVNYGYTF
J: TRBJ2-7; D: TRBD2; size: NA; V: TRBV18; DNA: TGTGCCAGCTCACCACCAGGACTAGCTGGCGAGCAGTACTTC; CDR3: CASSPPGLAGEQYF
J: TRBJ2-7; D: TRBD2; size: NA; V: TRBV7-9; DNA: TGTGCCAGCAGCCCCCGGGTAGCGGGAGAGCAGTACTTC; CDR3: CASSPRVAGEQYF
J: TRBJ2-7; D: NA; size: NA; V: TRBV2; DNA: TGTGCCAGCAACGGACGGACCTACGAGCAGTACTTC; CDR3: CASNGRTYEQYF
J: TRBJ1-1; D: NA; size: NA; V: TRBV27; DNA: TGTGCCAGCAGTCCCCAACCGTGGGGTAACACTGAAGCTTTCTTT; CDR3: CASSPQPWGNTEAFF
J: TRBJ2-5; D: TRBD1; size: NA; V: TRBV2; DNA: TGTGCCAGCAGTGAGAGAGTCACCTGGACAGGGCAAGAGACCCAGTACTTC; CDR3: CASSERVTWTGQETQYF
J: TRBJ2-7; D: TRBD1; size: NA; V: TRBV2; DNA: TGTGCCAGCAGGGACAGGGTCCCCTACGAGCAGTACTTC; CDR3: CASRDRVPYEQYF
J: TRBJ1-4; D: TRBD1; size: NA; V: TRBV29-1; DNA: TGCAGCGTTCGGTTTCAGGGGGCCGGAAATGAAAAACTGTTTTTT; CDR3: CSVRFQGAGNEKLFF